This section outlines one T cell receptor (beta chain) sequence together with its context. Its antigen is not yet known. Per-base quality was not reported, and no clone a single base away is much larger than it. The High Capacity cDNA Reverse Transcription Kit was used to reverse transcribe all of the isolated RNA, meaning that expressed TCRB transcripts were what got sequenced. Deep immunoSEQ sequencing was applied to naive, central memory and regulatory T cell samples, giving an average of approximately 4 million total reads per sample. After sorted cells were lysed in RLT buffer, RNA was extracted with DNase-treated RNeasy Micro or Mini kits, with the choice depending on cell number. To prevent cross-contamination, each cell subset was processed individually, whereas patient and healthy donor samples were processed jointly. TCRB sequences were amplified from cDNA with the immunoSEQ multiplex PCR, producing 87-bp fragments spanning the CDR3 region. Amplicons were sequenced on the Illumina HiSeq platform. Turning to the authors' computational methods: PCR bias was corrected computationally using synthetic template baselines, and reads within Hamming distance 2 were collapsed, with unmergeable singletons discarded. By aligning reads against IMGT, V, D and J genes, CDR3 length, and insertions or deletions at six rearrangement sites were assigned. Within each subset, clonotype counts were normalized to sorted cell number, after which true diversity and Gini coefficients were computed with the tcR R package. Repertoire sharing was quantified using the overlap coefficient calculated on TCRB nucleotide sequences. Out-of-frame TCRB sequences from naive cells were analyzed as a proxy for the pre-selection repertoire. The table comes from immuneACCESS by way of TCRdb, which keeps in-frame sequences with V and J called. Part of the clones is missing from these tables; in studies checked, under half for an unresolved V gene and the rest for unknown reasons. That table supplies the V and J calls and clone size; D and trimming were determined from the DNA. The sample table records 250,000 to 350,000 clones; about 15% of these occur just once. The leading ten clones occupy roughly 0.015% of the sample.

These data originate in a study of beta chain features in type 1 diabetes (dated by TCRdb to between 2018 and 2020). About the study as a whole: Mean age, gender distribution, total cell number and subset yield were not different between patients and healthy donors. Across all samples, some 110,000,000 sorted cells were examined, and cell number per subset correlated strongly with RNA yield. The study compared the TCRB repertoires of sorted circulating CD4+ T cell subsets in recently diagnosed type 1 diabetes patients with those in matched healthy donors. Regulatory and stem cell-like memory subsets were obtained from only 8 patients and roughly 8 healthy donors, while naive and central memory subsets were obtained from all 30 or so donors. Paper-wide results and their limitations: Shorter templates might be favored by PCR, yet because patient and control samples were amplified and corrected together, any such skew would affect both groups equally. Patients with type 1 diabetes made fewer insertions and deleted more nucleotides at VDJ recombination sites, implying thymic rearrangement abnormalities. The naive, central memory and regulatory TCRB repertoires appeared to resemble one another more closely among patients than among healthy donors. Only small numbers of individuals were included in the HLA sub-analyses, which left unresolved whether HLA type had any influence on TCRB rearrangement. Because cDNA was sequenced instead of genomic DNA, activated cells with high expression could be over-represented, although the groups did not differ in activation or CD3 levels. Type 1 diabetes patients showed a moderate but significant shortening of TCRB CDR3 length in all four CD4+ subsets.

From a lookup of the germline V gene, CDR1 and CDR2 are SGHAT and FQNNGV. V and J lose 8 bases and 4 bases, and a span of 4 bases separates them. Spanning cysteine to phenylalanine, the CDR3 consists of 10 amino acids. Only the CDR3 DNA stays, 30 bases, in frame from base 1. Each donor gave one peripheral blood draw, averaging approximately 110 mL, which was collected into heparinised tubes. Using a panel that included CD45RO, CCR7, CD25, CD127, CD95 and CD27, naive, central memory, regulatory and stem cell-like memory CD4+ T cells were sorted on a BD FACSAria II. Purity was above 98% for every sorted population. PBMCs were isolated right away by Lymphoprep density gradient centrifugation and were stained directly, without culture. So that batch effects would be minimized, each experiment stained and sorted samples in pairs, pairing one healthy donor with one patient.

Specimen: naive CD4+ T cells from blood. This specimen's cell subset or site label, interpreted: true naive CD4+ T cells. The chain joins TRBV11-2 to TRBJ2-3, with no D gene named confidently. This receptor was taken from a man younger than 35 with type 1 diabetes. The CDR3 is CASGPDTQYF. The DNA sequence reads TGTGCCAGCGGCCCAGATACGCAGTATTTT. Reference TRBV11-2 and TRBJ2-3 genes cover what lies past the CDR3, so the full variable domain is EAGVAQSPRYKIIEKRQSVAFWCNPISGHATLYWYQQILGQGPKLLIQFQNNGVVDDSQLPKDRFSAERLKGVDSTLKIQPAKLEDSAVYLCASGPDTQYFGPGTRLTVL.